This entry concerns a single TCR beta chain. CDR3 length: 11 residues. V lost 4 bases, J lost 3 bases, and 6 bases lay in between. Germline V lookup: CDR1 DFQATT, CDR2 SNEGSKA (reference sequence). Per the original methods: Reference gene primers were amplified, and this amplification served to estimate nucleated cell counts. The data were produced by immunoSEQ multiplex PCR, yet TCRdb's version contains in-frame clones alone and is incomplete. V and J calls and clone size are as listed in that table; D and trimming were resolved from the DNA. The table records over 120,000 clones, about 80% of them present only once. These data originate in a study of blood T cell repertoires in COVID-19. Study details: Sites in the United States, Italy and Spain provided acute and convalescent COVID-19 samples. T cells, B-cell-depleted T cells, or PBMCs provided the cDNA or gDNA that served as material.

This chain joins TRBV20-1 and TRBJ1-2; D is unresolved. The sequenced material came from peripheral blood. The origin of this receptor is a man between 70 and 80 years old who had recovered from COVID-19. The CDR3 region is CSAIGDYGYTF. The CDR3 region has the DNA TGCAGTGCTATTGGAGACTATGGCTACACCTTC.